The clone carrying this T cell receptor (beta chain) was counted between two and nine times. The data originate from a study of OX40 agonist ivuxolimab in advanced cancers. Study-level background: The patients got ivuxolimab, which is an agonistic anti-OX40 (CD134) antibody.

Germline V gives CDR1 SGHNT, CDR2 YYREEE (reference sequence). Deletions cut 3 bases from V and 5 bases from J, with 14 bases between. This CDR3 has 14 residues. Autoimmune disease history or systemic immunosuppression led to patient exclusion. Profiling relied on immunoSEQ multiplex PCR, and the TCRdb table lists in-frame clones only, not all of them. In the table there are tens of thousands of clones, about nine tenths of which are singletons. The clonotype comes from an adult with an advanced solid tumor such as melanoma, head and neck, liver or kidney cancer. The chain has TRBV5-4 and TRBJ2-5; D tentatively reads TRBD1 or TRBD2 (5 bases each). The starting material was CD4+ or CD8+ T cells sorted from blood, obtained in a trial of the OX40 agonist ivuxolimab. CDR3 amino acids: CASSSGSSMETQYF. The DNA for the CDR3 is TGTGCCAGCAGCTCAGGGTCTAGCATGGAGACCCAGTACTTC.